Listed below are T cell receptor beta chains from one sample, sequenced in a study of radiation and T cells in renal cell carcinoma. The data were produced by immunoSEQ multiplex PCR, yet TCRdb's version contains in-frame clones alone and is incomplete. The sample records tens of thousands of clones, about three quarters being singletons. The material was blood, obtained from a patient whose treatment included radiotherapy and nephrectomy. Source of these receptors: a man aged 55-75 years with renal cell carcinoma. CDR3s include the opening cysteine and the closing phenylalanine or tryptophan. D genes are given only for firm matches. The size of a clone is reported for some rows only, either as once, few or many, or as a class for expanded clones.

CDR3nt,CDR3aa,v_gene,j_gene,d_gene,abundance
TGTGCCAGCAGCCCTACGGACAGGGGAAATTCGGAAAAACTGTTTTTT,CASSPTDRGNSEKLFF,TRBV9,TRBJ1-4,TRBD1,NA
TGCGCCGGCAGCTCAAATGGGGGCTCTAATGGCTACACCTTC,CAGSSNGGSNGYTF,TRBV5-1,TRBJ1-2,NA,NA
TGTGCCAGCAGCGTAGAGGTGGTGGCTAACTATGGCTACACCTTC,CASSVEVVANYGYTF,TRBV9,TRBJ1-2,NA,NA
TGCAGCCCACGAATGGGGGGCCGAAATGAGCAGTTCTTC,CSPRMGGRNEQFF,TRBV29-1,TRBJ2-1,NA,few
TGTGCCAGCAGCTTGGTTGGGGTTGCCTACAATGAGCAGTTCTTC,CASSLVGVAYNEQFF,TRBV7-3,TRBJ2-1,NA,NA
TGCGCCAGCGGATCAGCGGGTAGAACAGATACGCAGTATTTT,CASGSAGRTDTQYF,TRBV10-2,TRBJ2-3,NA,NA
TGTGCCAGCAGCCCCTGGGCCGGGACCGGGGAGCTGTTTTTT,CASSPWAGTGELFF,TRBV9,TRBJ2-2,NA,NA
TGTGCCAGCAGTTTATTGGGCGCGGGGGAGCTGTTTTTT,CASSLLGAGELFF,TRBV27,TRBJ2-2,NA,NA
TGTGCCATCAGTGAAAACACAGGGGTGGGGGCAGATACGCAGTATTTT,CAISENTGVGADTQYF,TRBV10-3,TRBJ2-3,TRBD1,NA
TGTGCCAGCAGGTGGGGACTAGCGGGCACAGATACGCAGTATTTT,CASRWGLAGTDTQYF,TRBV7-2,TRBJ2-3,TRBD2,NA
TGTGCCAGCAGTGAAACCCCGTCACTAGCGGGAGGTACCACAGATACGCAGTATTTT,CASSETPSLAGGTTDTQYF,TRBV6-1,TRBJ2-3,TRBD2,NA
TGTGCCAGCAGCTATTTTCCCGGGACAGGGGGAGGATGGGATGGCTACACCTTC,CASSYFPGTGGGWDGYTF,TRBV11-2,TRBJ1-2,TRBD1,NA
TGTGCCAGTAGTATACAGGGGGCGCGAGAAAAACTGTTTTTT,CASSIQGAREKLFF,TRBV19,TRBJ1-4,TRBD1,NA
TGTGCCAGCAGCTACGGCGGTACAATAGCCAAAAACATTCAGTACTTC,CASSYGGTIAKNIQYF,TRBV6-5,TRBJ2-4,NA,NA
TGTGCCACCAGCAGAGGGGGGGGTGGCGGGCCCCAGCATTTT,CATSRGGGGGPQHF,TRBV15,TRBJ1-5,NA,NA
TGCGCCAGCAGGCAGGGTAATTCACCCCTCCACTTT,CASRQGNSPLHF,TRBV5-1,TRBJ1-6,NA,few
TGTGCCAGCAGCTGGACAGGGGGCAGGTCTAATGAAAAACTGTTTTTT,CASSWTGGRSNEKLFF,TRBV7-2,TRBJ1-4,TRBD1,NA
TGTGCCAGCAGTTTTAGTAGGACAGGGGGAACAGATACGCAGTATTTT,CASSFSRTGGTDTQYF,TRBV2,TRBJ2-3,TRBD1,NA
TGTGCCAGCGGACCAAACTCTGGAAACACCATATATTTT,CASGPNSGNTIYF,TRBV7-2,TRBJ1-3,NA,NA
TGTGCCAGCAGGGGGACAGGGCAGGAGGACACCTTC,CASRGTGQEDTF,TRBV6-6,TRBJ1-2,TRBD1,NA
TGTGCCAGCAGCCCGGGACTTAATCCCAATCAGCCCCAGCATTTT,CASSPGLNPNQPQHF,TRBV5-5,TRBJ1-5,NA,few
TGTGCCAGCAGCTTAGTCGTGGATACTGGAAACACCATATATTTT,CASSLVVDTGNTIYF,TRBV11-3,TRBJ1-3,NA,NA
TGCGCCAGCAGCTCAGGACAGGGGCACGGGGGGTACACTGAAGCTTTCTTT,CASSSGQGHGGYTEAFF,TRBV5-1,TRBJ1-1,TRBD1,NA
TGTGCCAGCAGTTTATTAGGGGTTAATGAAAAACTGTTTTTT,CASSLLGVNEKLFF,TRBV6-5,TRBJ1-4,NA,NA
TGTGCCAGCAGCTTAGAAGGCACTAGCGGGCTGAGCACAGATACGCAGTATTTT,CASSLEGTSGLSTDTQYF,TRBV11-3,TRBJ2-3,TRBD2,NA
TGCGCCAGCAGCACCCAGGGACCTACCACCGGGGAGCTGTTTTTT,CASSTQGPTTGELFF,TRBV5-1,TRBJ2-2,NA,NA
TGTGCCAGCAGGATAAATTTGAACACTGAAGCTTTCTTT,CASRINLNTEAFF,TRBV7-8,TRBJ1-1,NA,NA
TGTGCCAGCCTCTTGAACACTGAAGCTTTCTTT,CASLLNTEAFF,TRBV6-5,TRBJ1-1,NA,few
TGTGCCAGCAGCTTAGTCGGGACCGCGGTCTATGGCTACACCTTC,CASSLVGTAVYGYTF,TRBV7-2,TRBJ1-2,NA,NA
TGTGCCAGCAGCTTATTGGACTATAGCAATCAGCCCCAGCATTTT,CASSLLDYSNQPQHF,TRBV7-2,TRBJ1-5,NA,few
TGTGCCAGCAGTTACGGAACAGGGAGCAATCAGCCCCAGCATTTT,CASSYGTGSNQPQHF,TRBV6-5,TRBJ1-5,NA,once
TGCGCCAGCAGCCAAGAAGGGTGGAACAGGGCAGCAACTGAAGCTTTCTTT,CASSQEGWNRAATEAFF,TRBV4-1,TRBJ1-1,NA,NA
TGTGCCAGCAGCTTAGTTGGGATAGGGTCACCCCTCCACTTT,CASSLVGIGSPLHF,TRBV7-2,TRBJ1-6,NA,NA
TGTGCCAGCAGTGAGGGGGCGCTGGAGAACACTGAAGCTTTCTTT,CASSEGALENTEAFF,TRBV13,TRBJ1-1,TRBD1,NA
TGTGCCAGCAGCTTGGTTAGCGGGGATGAGCAGTTCTTC,CASSLVSGDEQFF,TRBV5-4,TRBJ2-1,TRBD2,NA